This TCR beta chain was sequenced in a study of PD-L1 blockade in urothelial cancer. Overall study: From 0 to 3 prior chemotherapy regimens had been given to the patients. The study recovered a median of about 150,000 T cells per blood sample.

This clone showed up just a few times. Every PCR received spiked-in synthetic TCR analog templates. Assay used: immunoSEQ multiplex PCR; TCRdb lists only in-frame clones, some missing. This sample has around 60,000 clones, with about 86% found just once. Documented time point: pretreatment peripheral blood. The TCR originated in a man aged 65 to 85 with urothelial cancer. The sequences come from PBMCs, collected around atezolizumab (anti-PD-L1) treatment.

The CDR3 region is CSVAEAGNTIYF. CDR3 nucleotides: TGCAGCGTCGCAGAAGCTGGAAACACCATATATTTT. The genes are TRBV29-1 and TRBJ1-3; no clear D gene. The length of the CDR3 is 12 residues. Trimming shortened V by 6 bases and J by 2 bases, and 8 bases separated the two germline ends. Germline V lookup: CDR1 SQVTM, CDR2 ANQGSEA.